The 24 T cell receptor beta chains below all came from one sample that was sequenced in a study of T cell responses to AZD1222 COVID-19 vaccine. Measured with immunoSEQ multiplex PCR; TCRdb has only the in-frame clones, and not every one. The table has 85,000 to 130,000 clones, around nine tenths seen once. Sequenced here: peripheral blood, sampled on day 0 of AZD1222 vaccination. All receptors derive from an adult in good health.

This sequence joins TRBV3-1 (or the pseudogene TRBV3-2) and TRBJ2-5, with 9 bases fitting TRBD2. Germline V gene lookup returns CDR1 LGHDT and CDR2 YNNKEL (reference sequence). V lost 5 bases and J lost 1; bases outside the gene matches: 8. CDR3 length: 16 residues. The CDR3 DNA sequence: TGTGCCAGCAGCGAGGGGCTAGCGGGACTCCAAGAGACCCAGTACTTC. Translating gives CASSEGLAGLQETQYF.

The chain is built from TRBV6-5 and TRBJ2-3; TRBD2 matches at 9 bases. Trimming removed 4 bases from V and 6 bases from J; junction bases left unmatched: 5. This CDR3 region has 14 residues. Per the germline V gene, CDR1 is MNHEY and CDR2 is SVGAGI. CDR3 protein: CASSLSGGRDTQYF. The CDR3 DNA sequence: TGTGCCAGCAGTTTGAGCGGGGGGAGGGATACGCAGTATTTT.

V is TRBV6-2 or TRBV6-3 and J is TRBJ1-5; possible D gene TRBD1, 5 bases. Germline V gene sequence: CDR1 MNHEY, CDR2 SVGEGT. V was pared by 5 bases and J by 7 bases, with 18 bases between. CDR3 size: 15 residues. For the CDR3, the DNA is TGTGCCAGCAGTCACGGGCTTAGGGGTTACCAGCCCCAGCATTTT. This sequence encodes CASSHGLRGYQPQHF.

The V gene is TRBV7-2, the J gene TRBJ1-1, with a tentative D call TRBD1 (6 bases). The ends were cut back, 5 bases at V and 0 bases at J, with 10 bases in the middle. Germline assignment: CDR1 SGHTA and CDR2 FQGNSA. The length of the CDR3 is 14 residues. CDR3 sequence: CASSTQGLNTEAFF. CDR3 nucleotides: TGTGCCAGCAGCACACAGGGTTTGAACACTGAAGCTTTCTTT.

The rearrangement uses TRBV2 and TRBJ1-1; a possible D gene is TRBD1 (5 bases). This CDR3 is 13 amino acids long. Germline CDR1 reads SNHLY; CDR2 reads FYNNEI. Deletions cut 6 bases from V and 4 bases from J, with 12 bases between. CDR3 in DNA: TGTGCCAGCAGACAGGACACGGGCACTGAAGCTTTCTTT. Protein sequence: CASRQDTGTEAFF.

This sequence joins TRBV2 and TRBJ2-7; perhaps TRBD1 as D (6 bases). The CDR3 is made up of 13 amino acids. The germline V and J ends were trimmed by 3 bases and 4 bases, with 10 bases remaining between them. The germline V gene has CDR1 SNHLY and CDR2 FYNNEI. The CDR3 region has the DNA TGTGCCAGCAGTGATCACAGGGAATACGAGCAGTACTTC. This translates into CASSDHREYEQYF.

This chain joins TRBV7-2 and TRBJ2-5; TRBD2 matches 12 bases. The germline CDR1 and CDR2 sequences are SGHTA and FQGNSA. With 5 bases clipped from V and 5 bases from J, the junction kept 6 bases outside the gene matches. The CDR3 totals 15 residues. DNA for the CDR3: TGTGCCAGCAGCACCCTAGCGGGGGGGCTTGAGACCCAGTACTTC. Amino acid sequence: CASSTLAGGLETQYF.

V is TRBV19 and J is TRBJ1-5; 11 bases fit TRBD1. Germline trimming cut 8 bases from V and 5 bases from J; bases unmatched to any gene: 5. The CDR3 runs 14 residues. Germline CDR1 and CDR2: LNHDA and SQIVND (reference sequence). CDR3 residues: CASGGTGGYQPQHF. As DNA, the CDR3 is TGTGCCAGTGGGGGGACAGGGGGTTATCAGCCCCAGCATTTT.

The chain is built from TRBV13 and TRBJ1-1; D gene ambiguous. In germline, CDR1 is PRHDT, CDR2 FYEKMQ (reference sequence). V lost 5 bases and J 1 base, leaving 11 bases between the germline ends. The CDR3 covers 14 residues. The CDR3 here is CASSLTRGNTEAFF. In nucleotides, the CDR3 is TGTGCCAGCAGCCTAACAAGAGGGAACACTGAAGCTTTCTTT.

The rearrangement joins TRBV27 to TRBJ2-7; possible D gene TRBD1, 6 bases. Deletions cut 5 bases from V and 1 base from J, with 21 bases between. Germline CDR1 and CDR2: MNHEY and SMNVEV (reference sequence). The CDR3 consists of 17 residues. CDR3 DNA: TGTGCCAGCAGTCCCCGACAGGTTAATTGGAAGTCCTACGAGCAGTACTTC. Translating gives CASSPRQVNWKSYEQYF.

This chain uses TRBV7-9 with TRBJ2-3; D remains unclear. The CDR3 covers 15 residues. Between the trimmed V and J ends, which lost 5 bases and 2 bases, there was a span of 14 bases. Germline V gene lookup returns CDR1 SEHNR and CDR2 FQNEAQ (reference sequence). The CDR3 protein is CASSATWSPTDTQYF. CDR3 DNA sequence: TGTGCCAGCAGCGCCACTTGGTCCCCCACAGATACGCAGTATTTT.

This sequence joins TRBV2 and TRBJ1-4, with D perhaps TRBD1 (5 bases). Trimming took off 4 bases at V and 5 bases at J, with 14 bases between the two ends. CDR3 length: 15 residues. Germline loops: CDR1 SNHLY, CDR2 FYNNEI. The CDR3 DNA reads as TGTGCCAGCAGTGGGGGCCTATCGGCAAATGAAAAACTGTTTTTT. Amino acids: CASSGGLSANEKLFF. Based on the CDR3 plus reference TRBV2 and TRBJ1-4, the full variable domain is EPEVTQTPSHQVTQMGQEVILRCVPISNHLYFYWYRQILGQKVEFLVSFYNNEISEKSEIFDDQFSVERPDGSNFTLKIRSTKLEDSAMYFCASSGGLSANEKLFFGSGTQLSVL.

This sequence joins TRBV7-9 and TRBJ1-1; D is perhaps TRBD1 (5 bases). V gave up 2 bases and J gave up 6 bases, with 13 bases separating them. This CDR3 spans 14 amino acids. Germline V lookup: CDR1 SEHNR, CDR2 FQNEAQ (reference sequence). In DNA form, the CDR3 reads TGTGCCAGCAGCTTAACGGGGCCGACGGCTGAAGCTTTCTTT. This translates into CASSLTGPTAEAFF. Variable domain in full (rest from reference TRBV7-9 and TRBJ1-1): DTGVSQNPRHKITKRGQNVTFRCDPISEHNRLYWYRQTLGQGPEFLTYFQNEAQLEKSRLLSDRFSAERPKGSFSTLEIQRTEQGDSAMYLCASSLTGPTAEAFFGQGTRLTVV.

The rearrangement links TRBV29-1 to TRBJ1-1; 9 bases align to TRBD1. The CDR3 consists of 14 residues. V trimming: 6 bases; J trimming: 5 bases; junction bases outside the gene matches: 10. Germline CDR1 reads SQVTM; CDR2 reads ANQGSEA. CDR3 nucleotides: TGCAGCGTGATACAGGGGGCGCTGAGGACTGAAGCTTTCTTT. Translated: CSVIQGALRTEAFF.

The count of this clone is one. The CDR3 nucleotides are TGTGCCAGCAGGACAGGGACGCAATTGGGTGAGCAGTTCTTC. It translates to CASRTGTQLGEQFF. The rearrangement uses TRBV5-4 and TRBJ2-1; 7 bases are shared with TRBD1. The CDR3 covers 14 residues. CDR1 is SGHNT, CDR2 YYREEE, per germline (reference sequence). V was clipped by 5 bases and J by 9 bases; unmatched bases: 11.

The rearrangement uses TRBV6-5 and TRBJ1-2, with D maybe TRBD1 (6 bases). The CDR3 sequence is 13 residues long. Trimming took 6 bases from V and 1 from J, leaving 9 bases between them. Germline-derived CDR1 and CDR2 are MNHEY and SVGAGI. The CDR3 region is CASRRTVNYGYTF. The CDR3 coding sequence is TGTGCCAGCAGGAGGACAGTTAACTATGGCTACACCTTC.

This chain joins TRBV6-1 and TRBJ1-2, with TRBD1 identical over 7 bases. This CDR3 is built from 17 residues. Germline V lookup: CDR1 MNHNS, CDR2 SASEGT. V shed 1 base, J shed 5 bases, and the junction held 13 bases outside the gene matches. The CDR3 DNA reads as TGTGCCAGCAGTGAAGGGATACCGGGGAGGGGGCGTTATGGCTACACCTTC. It is translated as CASSEGIPGRGRYGYTF.

This chain uses TRBV7-8 with TRBJ2-3; tentative D call: TRBD2 (6 bases). The V gene's germline CDR1 is SGHVS and CDR2 FQNEAQ. The CDR3 runs 14 residues. V shed 6 bases and J shed 7 bases, with 17 bases lying between them. CDR3 in DNA: TGTGCCAGCAGGCAAACCGGGACTGCTAATACGCAGTATTTT. Translating gives CASRQTGTANTQYF.

The rearrangement uses TRBV7-3 and TRBJ2-5; 8 bases align to TRBD1. The germline CDR1 and CDR2 sequences are SGHTA and FQGTGA. Trimming took 2 bases from V and 5 from J; bases not matched to a gene: 10. The CDR3 length is 16 residues. The CDR3: CASSLGPQGAWETQYF. The CDR3 nucleotides are TGTGCCAGCAGCTTAGGGCCGCAGGGGGCTTGGGAGACCCAGTACTTC. Full variable domain (remainder filled in from reference TRBV7-3 and TRBJ2-5): GAGVSQTPSNKVTEKGKYVELRCDPISGHTALYWYRQSLGQGPEFLIYFQGTGAADDSGLPNDRFFAVRPEGSVSTLKIQRTERGDSAVYLCASSLGPQGAWETQYFGPGTRLLVL.

V and J are TRBV7-2 and TRBJ2-5; D ambiguous. Germline CDR1 reads SGHTA; CDR2 reads FQGNSA. Trimming left V 6 bases short and J 5 bases short, with 13 bases between. The CDR3 is made up of 13 amino acids. The CDR3 sequence: CASSLVYGETQYF. DNA of the CDR3: TGTGCCAGCAGTCTCGTTTACGGGGAGACCCAGTACTTC.

In its sample, this clone was seen a few times. The chain has TRBV19 and TRBJ1-6; perhaps TRBD1 as D (5 bases). This CDR3 is built from 15 residues. Between the trimmed V and J ends, which lost 3 bases and 7 bases, there was a span of 13 bases. Per germline, CDR1 LNHDA and CDR2 SQIVND (reference sequence). The CDR3 nucleotides are TGTGCCAGTAGTATCGGGGGGTTTGGCAATTCACCCCTCCACTTT. It translates to CASSIGGFGNSPLHF.

The rearrangement links TRBV7-2 to TRBJ1-5, with a weak D call TRBD1 (6 bases). The V and J ends lost 5 bases and 6 bases respectively, with 20 bases between them. The CDR3 has 16 amino acids. Per germline, CDR1 SGHTA and CDR2 FQGNSA. The CDR3: CASSPGSWGRGQPQHF. The CDR3 DNA is TGTGCCAGCAGCCCCGGGAGTTGGGGGCGAGGTCAGCCCCAGCATTTT. Using reference TRBV7-2 and TRBJ1-5 for the parts outside the CDR3, the full variable domain is GAGVSQSPSNKVTEKGKDVELRCDPISGHTALYWYRQSLGQGLEFLIYFQGNSAPDKSGLPSDRFSAERTGGSVSTLTIQRTQQEDSAVYLCASSPGSWGRGQPQHFGDGTRLSIL.

V gene TRBV18 combines with J gene TRBJ2-1, with 7 bases lining up with TRBD1. V trimming: 2 bases; J trimming: 1 base; junction bases outside the gene matches: 8. Germline-derived CDR1 and CDR2 are KGHSH and LQKENI. The CDR3 contains 17 residues. CDR3 in amino acids: CASSPRATGSSYNEQFF. CDR3 bases: TGTGCCAGCTCACCAAGAGCGACAGGGAGTTCCTACAATGAGCAGTTCTTC.

This clone was observed a single time. V gene TRBV5-4 combines with J gene TRBJ2-3, with TRBD2 identical over 9 bases. Germline CDR1 and CDR2: SGHNT and YYREEE (reference sequence). CDR3 size: 17 residues. Losses at the gene ends were 0 bases for V and 1 base for J; bases not matched to a gene: 6. The CDR3 reads CASSLGGGGAGTDTQYF. In nucleotides, the CDR3 is TGTGCCAGCAGCTTGGGAGGCGGGGGGGCCGGCACAGATACGCAGTATTTT.